This entry is about one TCR beta chain. Its antigen is not identified. Every donor provided one blood sample measuring about 2.3 ml. This entry comes from a study of monozygotic twins with inflammatory bowel disease. Overall study results and limits: Researchers report that IBD patients shared fewer clonotypes with others than healthy twins, especially amid disease activity.

The CDR3 spans 16 residues. Germline-derived CDR1 and CDR2 are SGHVS and FQNEAQ. TCRdb re-called the 5' RACE reads; one entry per CDR3 protein, DNA not given. The sample totals some 150,000 distinct CDR3 sequences. The clonotype originates from a human donor with ulcerative colitis or Crohn's disease, or a healthy co-twin of an affected twin (not recorded which). Sequencing input: blood. The V gene is TRBV7-8, the J gene TRBJ2-3; TCRdb names TRBD1, which stays unverified in the absence of DNA. This chain's CDR3 is CASFGGDITSTDTQYF.